This T cell receptor (gamma chain) derives from a study of gamma-delta chains in newborns, infants, children. TCRdb re-called the reads via CATT. Here the sample spans thousands of gamma-chain clones, about 56% being singletons. Per the germline V gene, CDR1 is GITISATS and CDR2 is ISYDGTV (reference sequence). The CDR3 is 17 amino acids. Worth noting for this clone: This may be a read error, as it is one base from a much larger clone. Other nucleotide sequences from this sample produce the same CDR3.

This sequence originates from a child who was a newborn, infant or young child, either healthy, febrile or measles-vaccinated (not recorded which). The J gene is TRGJP, the V gene TRGV9. TCRdb does not report a J gene; here it was assigned by matching the DNA to germline references. The material sequenced was blood. In DNA form, the CDR3 reads TGTGCCTTGTGGGAGGTGACCCAAGGGTTGGGCAAAAAAATCAAGGTATTT. Translated, it gives CALWEVTQGLGKKIKVF.